The 15 T cell receptor beta chains below come from one sample, sequenced in a study of cytomegalovirus exposure and HLA in healthy donors. Primers: 60 Vbeta forward and 13 Jbeta reverse. Generated by immunoSEQ multiplex PCR, the TCRdb table keeps only in-frame clones and is missing some. The table has some 65,000 clones, around 68% seen once. The specimen was PBMCs. The source is a woman aged 25 to 39 in good health and CMV-seronegative.

The CDR3 DNA is TGTGCCAGCAGCGAGGAACAGTCACAAGAGACCCAGTACTTC. This encodes CASSEEQSQETQYF. This chain links TRBV9 with TRBJ2-5; D remains ambiguous. CDR1 is SGDLS, CDR2 YYNGEE, per germline. Trimming removed 3 bases from V and 2 bases from J, with 11 bases in between. The CDR3 loop spans 14 amino acids.

This clone was counted only a few times. The chain links TRBV4-1 to TRBJ1-1; 12 positions agree with TRBD1. CDR1 and CDR2 (germline): MGHRA, YSYEKL. The junction had 14 bases not matched to a gene; V was cut back by 5 bases and J by 1 base. The length of the CDR3 is 19 residues. The CDR3 bases are TGCGCCAGCAGCGGACCCCCCGGGACAGGGGGCCTGTCGAACACTGAAGCTTTCTTT. Amino acids: CASSGPPGTGGLSNTEAFF.

The chain couples TRBV6-4 to TRBJ2-1; D may be TRBD2 (7 bases). Germline CDR1 MRHNA, CDR2 SNTAGT. The CDR3 runs 14 residues. V was shortened by 8 bases and J by 2 bases, with 13 bases between the two germline ends. CDR3 DNA sequence: TGTGCCAGCGGTCCGGGGGGCACCTACAATGAGCAGTTCTTC. It translates to CASGPGGTYNEQFF.

Only a few counts were recorded for this clone. V and J are TRBV10-3 and TRBJ2-7; possible D gene TRBD1, 6 bases. Germline V CDR1 and CDR2: ENHRY, SYGVKD. The CDR3 length is 14 residues. The V end was cut by 6 bases, the J end by 4 bases, with 16 bases between. CDR3 bases: TGTGCCATCAGCCAAAGGGCAGGGGAATACGAGCAGTACTTC. Translated, it gives CAISQRAGEYEQYF.

The chain has TRBV5-1 and TRBJ2-1, with unresolved D. In germline, CDR1 is SGHRS, CDR2 YFSETQ. There are 16 residues in the CDR3. V lost 0 bases, J lost 0 bases, and 10 bases lay in between. CDR3 nucleotide sequence: TGCGCCAGCAGCTTGGCCGGAGAAAGCTCCTACAATGAGCAGTTCTTC. The encoded protein is CASSLAGESSYNEQFF.

V gene TRBV28 combines with J gene TRBJ1-4; D call uncertain. Germline-derived CDR1 and CDR2 are MDHEN and SYDVKM. Trimming stripped 6 bases from V and 8 bases from J, with 16 bases between. There are 14 residues in the CDR3. CDR3 sequence reads: CASSQTDSPEKLFF. The DNA for the CDR3 is TGTGCCAGCAGCCAAACGGACTCGCCCGAAAAACTGTTTTTT.

Concerning this clone itself: Sequence at one end of the junction differs from germline and may be a read error. The chain uses TRBV30 and TRBJ1-5; 12 bases fit TRBD1. Germline V lookup: CDR1 GTSNPN, CDR2 SVGIG (reference sequence). The CDR3 consists of 17 residues. CDR3 amino acids: CARSRDRGRGSNQPQHF. DNA for the CDR3: TGTGCCCGGAGTAGGGACAGGGGGCGAGGTAGCAATCAGCCCCAGCATTTT.

This chain joins TRBV7-9 and TRBJ2-7, with a weak D call TRBD2 (6 bases). This CDR3 has 14 residues. V lost 4 bases, J lost 1 base, and 11 bases lay in between. Germline V gene sequence: CDR1 SEHNR, CDR2 FQNEAQ (reference sequence). CDR3 amino acids: CASSSGLTSYEQYF. The CDR3 DNA is TGTGCCAGCAGCTCGGGACTTACGTCCTACGAGCAGTACTTC.

V and J are TRBV11-2 and TRBJ2-7, with 8 nucleotides matching TRBD2. J lost 3 bases, V lost 0 bases, and 4 bases had no gene match. This CDR3 contains 15 residues. CDR1 SGHAT and CDR2 FQNNGV come from the germline V gene. The CDR3 coding sequence is TGTGCCAGCAGCTTAGAGCAGCGGGGGAGCTACGAGCAGTACTTC. This gives the protein CASSLEQRGSYEQYF.

This clone showed up many times. The chain recombines TRBV6-1 with TRBJ1-6; D gene ambiguous. The V end was cut by 11 bases, the J end by 0 bases, with 11 bases between. The CDR3 has 14 residues. The germline V gene encodes CDR1 MNHNS and CDR2 SASEGT. CDR3 region: CARAVSSYNSPLHF. Here the CDR3 DNA reads TGTGCCCGCGCGGTGAGCTCCTATAATTCACCCCTCCACTTT.

This clone was recorded a few times. This sequence joins TRBV10-3 and TRBJ1-2; D is possibly TRBD1 (6 bases). The CDR3 runs 14 residues. Germline CDR1 is ENHRY and CDR2 is SYGVKD. Between the trimmed V and J ends, which lost 5 bases and 4 bases, there was a span of 14 bases. CDR3 residues: CAISPDSSLYGYTF. Here the CDR3 DNA reads TGTGCCATCAGTCCGGACAGTTCCCTCTATGGCTACACCTTC.

CDR3: CASRLQGLDQPQHF. DNA for the CDR3: TGTGCCAGCCGATTACAGGGCTTGGATCAGCCCCAGCATTTT. The chain is built from TRBV19 and TRBJ1-5; D may be TRBD1 (6 bases). The CDR3 runs 14 residues. Looked up from germline, CDR1 is LNHDA and CDR2 is SQIVND (reference sequence). V lost 9 bases, J lost 5 bases, and 17 bases lay in between.

The genes are TRBV18 and TRBJ2-7, with 7 bases aligning to TRBD1. The CDR3 is made up of 14 amino acids. The V segment lost 3 bases and the J segment 1 base; nucleotides outside the gene matches: 3. CDR1 and CDR2 (germline): KGHSH, LQKENI. The CDR3 bases are TGTGCCAGCTCACCCGGGACAGCGTCCTACGAGCAGTACTTC. Encoded protein: CASSPGTASYEQYF.

This clone was counted between two and nine times. The chain links TRBV5-1 to TRBJ2-7; 10 nucleotides align to TRBD1. The CDR3 contains 15 residues. Germline CDR1 is SGHRS and CDR2 is YFSETQ. Trimming took 3 bases from V and 2 from J; bases not matched to a gene: 5. CDR3 DNA sequence: TGCGCCAGCAGCTCGGCCGGGACAGGGGCCTACGAGCAGTACTTC. It codes for CASSSAGTGAYEQYF.

This clone was detected only once. The chain couples TRBV2 to TRBJ1-5, with 9 bases matching TRBD1. The V gene's germline CDR1 is SNHLY and CDR2 FYNNEI. Trimming removed 6 bases from V and 3 bases from J; junction bases left unmatched: 9. The CDR3 consists of 16 residues. In DNA, the CDR3 is TGTGCCAGCAGACAGGGGGCTCTTCGGACCAATCAGCCCCAGCATTTT. As protein: CASRQGALRTNQPQHF.